This T cell receptor (beta chain) derives from a study of T cell responses to AZD1222 COVID-19 vaccine. Germline V CDR1 and CDR2: LGHDT, YNNKEL (reference sequence). Between the trimmed V and J ends, which lost 4 bases and 2 bases, there was a span of 13 bases. The CDR3 sequence is 15 residues long. Using immunoSEQ multiplex PCR, the repertoire was profiled, and TCRdb retains in-frame clones only, with some absent. Of about 76,000 clones in the sample, over 75% were seen once. The receptor was isolated from an adult in good health. The specimen comprised peripheral blood, sampled on day 0 of MenACWY control vaccination. V and J are TRBV3-1 (or the pseudogene TRBV3-2) and TRBJ2-3; D possibly corresponds to TRBD1 (6 bases). The CDR3 region is CASSPKGDFTDTQYF. CDR3 nucleotides: TGTGCCAGCAGCCCCAAGGGGGATTTCACAGATACGCAGTATTTT.